Listed below are T cell receptor beta chains from one sample, sequenced in a study of blood T cells in healthy people across ages. TCRdb recomputed calls from the 5' RACE reads with MiXCR, one row per CDR3 protein. The sample holds fewer than 950,000 distinct CDR3 sequences, 35% to 40% seen once. Sequenced sample: blood. The receptor set was obtained from a man between 18 and 29 years old in good health. The CDR3 runs from the conserved cysteine through the conserved F or W. The order of the fields is D gene, V gene, J gene, CDR3 protein. A D gene is named only where the DNA matches it firmly.

D gene: TRBD1; V gene: TRBV14; J gene: TRBJ2-3; CDR3 protein: CASSQGLPGQSTDTQYF
D gene: NA; V gene: TRBV20-1; J gene: TRBJ1-1; CDR3 protein: CSASFANTEAFF
D gene: TRBD2; V gene: TRBV27; J gene: TRBJ2-3; CDR3 protein: CASSQGLAGGYGTDTQYF
D gene: NA; V gene: TRBV11-2; J gene: TRBJ2-5; CDR3 protein: CASSLGVAGSYQETQYF
D gene: NA; V gene: TRBV6-5; J gene: TRBJ1-4; CDR3 protein: CASSTDTGLEEKLFF
D gene: NA; V gene: TRBV10-3; J gene: TRBJ1-5; CDR3 protein: CAISSTVSNQPQHF
D gene: NA; V gene: TRBV20-1; J gene: NA; CDR3 protein: CSARDLLSPYNEQYF
D gene: NA; V gene: TRBV25-1; J gene: TRBJ2-7; CDR3 protein: CASSAKDGDYEQYF
D gene: NA; V gene: TRBV12-5; J gene: TRBJ2-7; CDR3 protein: CASGPRRYEQYF
D gene: NA; V gene: TRBV27; J gene: TRBJ2-4; CDR3 protein: CASSLNAGRRSKNIQYF
D gene: NA; V gene: TRBV5-5; J gene: TRBJ2-7; CDR3 protein: CASSSDENSYNEQYF
D gene: NA; V gene: TRBV20-1; J gene: TRBJ2-5; CDR3 protein: CSGTPGWQETQYF